This TCR beta chain was observed in a study of neurological immune-mediated disorders. It was by 5'RACE with 10-nucleotide random UMIs that the cDNA was made. In TCRdb, the 5' RACE reads were re-called with MiXCR into one record per CDR3 protein. The sample includes some 66,000 distinct CDR3 sequences, 3.4% of them seen just once. From germline, CDR1 is KGHDR and CDR2 SFDVKD. This CDR3 has 13 residues. V gave up 3 bases and J gave up 5 bases, with 7 bases separating them. Turning to this clonotype: Antigen unknown.

Study outcomes and limitations: No CDR3 amino acid sequences were shared by expanded clones across subjects, suggesting private repertoires in all groups. Association with the multiple sclerosis repertoire cluster was not found for any clinical or MRI feature.

The receptor's source is a middle-aged man with multiple sclerosis. The sequenced sample consisted of PBMCs. J is TRBJ2-1 and V is TRBV24-1; no reliable D call. The CDR3 DNA reads as TGTGCCACCAGTGATGTAGGCAACAATGAGCAGTTCTTC. Translated, it gives CATSDVGNNEQFF.